Listed below are T cell receptor beta chains from one sample, sequenced in a study of shared clonotypes between healthy human individuals. The protocol was immunoSEQ multiplex PCR, while the TCRdb copy is restricted to in-frame clones and leaves out a portion. Counted here are 2 million to 2.5 million clones, 93% occurring once; the ten biggest clones make up around 0.37%. The specimen was naive CD4+ T cells from PBMCs. The receptors come from a man between 18 and 35 years old in good health. Some clones in this sample may be carry-over from other donors' samples. CDR3s include the opening cysteine and the closing phenylalanine or tryptophan. D genes are given only for firm matches. Clone size, where shown, is once, few, many, or a class for clones that have expanded.

clone size	D gene	V gene	J gene	CDR3 protein	CDR3 DNA
once	NA	TRBV11-2	TRBJ2-7	CASSTAYEQYF	TGTGCCAGCAGCACGGCCTACGAGCAGTACTTC
NA	NA	TRBV30	TRBJ1-6	CACSSRTPVSYNSPLHF	TGTGCCTGCAGCAGCAGGACACCGGTCTCCTATAATTCACCCCTCCACTTT
NA	TRBD2	TRBV28	TRBJ2-7	CASSSPGYGRGYEQYF	TGTGCCAGCAGTTCGCCAGGATACGGGAGGGGGTACGAGCAGTACTTC
NA	TRBD2	TRBV7-8	TRBJ2-1	CASSWVMTSGSGEQFF	TGTGCCAGCAGCTGGGTAATGACTAGCGGGAGCGGTGAGCAGTTCTTC
few	NA	TRBV18	TRBJ1-1	CASSPGPARSPEAFF	TGTGCCAGCTCACCAGGTCCAGCTCGGAGCCCTGAAGCTTTCTTT
NA	TRBD2	TRBV5-1	TRBJ2-2	CASSFGLADPGTGELFF	TGCGCCAGCAGCTTCGGACTAGCGGACCCCGGGACCGGGGAGCTGTTTTTT
NA	TRBD2	TRBV6-5	TRBJ2-7	CASSSREGEQYF	TGTGCCAGCAGCAGCAGGGAGGGCGAGCAGTACTTC
NA	TRBD2	TRBV7-6	TRBJ2-5	CASSPGTSGAYF	TGTGCCAGCAGCCCCGGGACTAGCGGGGCGTACTTC
NA	NA	TRBV7-8	TRBJ1-5	CASSLGDRINQPQHF	TGTGCCAGCAGCTTAGGAGACCGGATCAATCAGCCCCAGCATTTT
once	NA	TRBV28	TRBJ2-2	CATSQVSGELFF	TGTGCCACCTCTCAGGTTTCCGGGGAGCTGTTTTTT
NA	NA	TRBV5-5	TRBJ1-2	CASNNIPNYGYTF	TGTGCCAGCAACAATATCCCTAACTATGGCTACACCTTC
NA	TRBD1	TRBV7-2	TRBJ1-4	CASSLDMTGANEKLFF	TGTGCCAGCAGCTTAGATATGACAGGGGCTAATGAAAAACTGTTTTTT
NA	NA	TRBV9	TRBJ1-6	CASSVAQKDSPLHF	TGTGCCAGCAGCGTAGCTCAGAAGGACTCACCCCTCCACTTT
NA	NA	TRBV5-1	TRBJ1-6	CASSLQGTDSPLHF	TGCGCCAGCAGCTTACAGGGTACGGATTCACCCCTCCACTTT
NA	TRBD1	TRBV19	TRBJ2-2	CASTRRGQGNTGELFF	TGTGCCAGTACCCGTCGGGGACAGGGTAATACCGGGGAGCTGTTTTTT
NA	NA	TRBV7-6	TRBJ1-3	CASSPRGGSGNTIYF	TGTGCCAGCAGCCCCCGGGGGGGGTCGGGAAACACCATATATTTT
NA	TRBD2	TRBV7-6	TRBJ2-5	CASSLGVAGSQETQYF	TGTGCCAGCAGCTTAGGGGTAGCGGGCTCCCAAGAGACCCAGTACTTC
NA	TRBD2	TRBV5-1	TRBJ2-1	CASTWLLGLAGVNEQFF	TGCGCCAGCACTTGGCTTTTGGGACTAGCGGGAGTGAATGAGCAGTTCTTC
NA	NA	TRBV21-1	TRBJ2-1	CASGTSGRPYNEQFF	TGTGCCAGCGGGACTAGCGGGAGGCCCTACAATGAGCAGTTCTTC
NA	TRBD1	TRBV5-1	TRBJ1-2	CASSPLARTGDGYTF	TGCGCCAGCAGCCCCTTGGCCCGGACAGGGGATGGCTACACCTTC
NA	NA	TRBV27	TRBJ1-4	CASSPGALTNEKLFF	TGTGCCAGCAGTCCGGGGGCCCTTACTAATGAAAAACTGTTTTTT
NA	NA	TRBV18	TRBJ1-1	CASSPERGLKAFF	TGTGCCAGCTCACCAGAGAGAGGGCTAAAAGCTTTCTTT
NA	NA	TRBV2	TRBJ1-1	CASSVGLGRGDTEAFF	TGTGCCAGCAGTGTAGGGTTAGGGAGGGGCGACACTGAAGCTTTCTTT
once	TRBD2	TRBV28	TRBJ2-7	CASQTSGYEQYF	TGTGCCAGTCAGACTAGCGGGTACGAGCAGTACTTC
NA	NA	TRBV6-5	TRBJ2-2	CASTRDPFTGELFF	TGTGCCAGCACGCGGGACCCTTTCACCGGGGAGCTGTTTTTT
NA	TRBD2	TRBV5-4	TRBJ2-3	CASSFSLAGFGDTQYF	TGTGCCAGCAGCTTCTCTCTAGCGGGGTTCGGAGATACGCAGTATTTT
NA	TRBD1	TRBV25-1	TRBJ2-1	CASSDDKGAVEQFF	TGTGCCAGCAGTGATGATAAGGGGGCGGTTGAGCAGTTCTTC
NA	NA	TRBV27	TRBJ2-2	CASTRTGLNTGELFF	TGTGCCAGCACCCGGACAGGACTAAACACCGGGGAGCTGTTTTTT
NA	NA	TRBV2	TRBJ2-1	CASSEALQGRSSREQFF	TGTGCCAGCAGTGAAGCGCTTCAGGGACGATCCTCTCGTGAGCAGTTCTTC
NA	TRBD1	TRBV28	TRBJ2-7	CASSLTGLALLEQYF	TGTGCCAGCAGTTTGACAGGGTTGGCACTACTCGAGCAGTACTTC
NA	NA	TRBV30	TRBJ1-2	CAWSAFRGQIYGYTF	TGTGCCTGGAGTGCATTTCGAGGACAGATCTATGGCTACACCTTC
NA	NA	TRBV10-1	TRBJ2-4	CASSESTRGNLLAKNIQYF	TGCGCCAGCAGTGAGTCGACTCGGGGCAACCTACTAGCCAAAAACATTCAGTACTTC
NA	NA	TRBV9	TRBJ2-2	CASSGSNTGELFF	TGTGCCAGCAGCGGGTCGAACACCGGGGAGCTGTTTTTT
NA	TRBD2	TRBV11-1	TRBJ2-7	CASSPEGGYEQYF	TGTGCCAGCAGCCCCGAGGGAGGGTACGAGCAGTACTTC
NA	TRBD1	TRBV6-6	TRBJ1-5	CASRETGGNQPQHF	TGTGCCAGCAGAGAGACAGGGGGCAATCAGCCCCAGCATTTT
NA	NA	TRBV6-4	TRBJ2-1	CASSETGFNEQFF	TGTGCCAGCAGTGAAACAGGGTTCAATGAGCAGTTCTTC
NA	NA	TRBV5-6	TRBJ2-2	CASSLGRLENTGELFF	TGTGCCAGCAGCTTGGGACGCCTAGAGAACACCGGGGAGCTGTTTTTT
NA	TRBD2	TRBV28	TRBJ2-7	CASSSGGTGPYEQYF	TGTGCCAGCAGTTCGGGAGGGACTGGCCCCTACGAGCAGTACTTC
NA	NA	TRBV4-2	TRBJ2-3	CASSVQSSTDTQYF	TGTGCCAGCAGCGTCCAGTCTAGCACAGATACGCAGTATTTT
few	NA	TRBV5-4	TRBJ1-1	CASSVPLNTEAFF	TGTGCCAGCAGCGTACCCTTGAACACTGAAGCTTTCTTT
NA	TRBD1	TRBV4-1	TRBJ2-1	CASSQEDRRYNEQFF	TGCGCCAGCAGCCAAGAGGACAGGCGCTACAATGAGCAGTTCTTC
once	NA	TRBV5-1	TRBJ2-1	CASSLVQLSYNEQFF	TGCGCCAGCAGCTTGGTGCAGCTCTCCTACAATGAGCAGTTCTTC